Below, 25 T cell receptor beta chains from the same sample are listed, as sequenced in a study of naive and memory T cell subsets. Blood and skin TCR RNA was reverse transcribed with alpha and beta constant primers. MiXCR, applied by TCRdb to the UMI-ligation and nested PCR reads, yields one record per CDR3 protein. The sample records 15,000 to 20,000 distinct CDR3 sequences, roughly 9% being singletons. Treatment in this sample: skin biopsy from PPD injection site in Mantoux-positive individual. Reverse transcription used DNase-treated unsorted total RNA, aiming for about 1 to 1000 ng. The specimen comprised skin, sampled from a tuberculin skin test site. The receptors shown here come from an adult in good health.

The genes are TRBV6-5 and TRBJ2-7; no definite D call. Trimming stripped 0 bases from V and 4 bases from J, with 10 bases between. The germline gives CDR1 MNHEY, CDR2 SVGAGI. The CDR3 runs 14 residues. Here the CDR3 DNA reads TGTGCCAGCAGTTACTCGATGTACGGATACGAGCAGTACTTC. It specifies CASSYSMYGYEQYF.

This chain connects TRBV12-3 or TRBV12-4 to TRBJ2-1; no definite D call. This CDR3 is 14 amino acids long. Trimming left V 5 bases short and J 6 bases short, with 14 bases between. CDR3 DNA sequence: TGTGCCAGCAGTCCAATTTTTCCCATCAATGAGCAGTTCTTC. Translation: CASSPIFPINEQFF.

This clonotype was recorded at least ten times. CDR3 in amino acids: CASSQVRGRRDSPLHF. The CDR3 DNA sequence: TGCGCCAGCAGCCAAGTCAGGGGGCGAAGGGATTCACCCCTCCACTTT. J is TRBJ1-6 and V is TRBV4-3; 8 bases agree with TRBD1. Germline CDR1 and CDR2: LGHNA and YSLEER. Losses at the gene ends were 1 base for V and 8 bases for J; bases not matched to a gene: 7. CDR3 length: 16 residues.

This clonotype was counted between two and nine times. The gene calls are TRBV6-6 and TRBJ2-7; D is perhaps TRBD2 (6 bases). The CDR3 is 15 residues long. Trimming removed 0 bases at V and 4 bases at J, with 13 bases between. The germline CDR1 and CDR2 sequences are MNHNY and SVGAGI (reference sequence). The CDR3 bases are TGTGCCAGCAGTTACTCGTTTGGGGAGGCTTACGAGCAGTACTTC. This gives the protein CASSYSFGEAYEQYF.

This clonotype rates as medium-sized. The V call is TRBV7-2, the J call TRBJ2-1, with D hard to call. CDR3 size: 16 residues. Trimming pared 5 bases from V and 2 bases from J, leaving 16 bases between. CDR1 and CDR2 from the germline V gene are SGHTA and FQGNSA. DNA of the CDR3: TGTGCCAGCAGCGCAACACAAACAAAAACCTACAATGAGCAGTTCTTC. Its protein is CASSATQTKTYNEQFF.

This clonotype was seen only a few times. The V and J genes are TRBV12-3 or TRBV12-4 and TRBJ2-7, with D possibly TRBD2 on 6 matching bases. Between the trimmed V and J ends, which lost 5 bases and 5 bases, there was a span of 16 bases. The CDR3 is 14 residues long. CDR3 loop: CASSHTTRKDEQYF. The DNA of the CDR3 is TGTGCCAGCAGTCATACGACTAGAAAGGACGAGCAGTACTTC.

Many counts were recorded for this clonotype. CDR3 nucleotides: TGCAGCGTTGCGGGGGCCTATGGCTACACCTTC. Its translation is CSVAGAYGYTF. V usage is TRBV29-1 and J usage is TRBJ1-2; tentative D call: TRBD1 (6 bases). The V end was cut by 4 bases, the J end by 4 bases, with 7 bases between. Germline V gene data show CDR1 as SQVTM and CDR2 as ANQGSEA. The CDR3 totals 11 residues.

This clonotype was detected ten times or more. V and J are TRBV11-2 and TRBJ2-2, with a possible D match to TRBD1 (5 bases). With 2 bases removed from V and 0 bases from J, the gap between germline ends came to 22 bases. This CDR3 is 20 amino acids long. The germline gives CDR1 SGHAT, CDR2 FQNNGV. The CDR3 DNA sequence: TGTGCCAGCAGCTTAATATTTTCTAGTTCCCCCAGGGCGAACACCGGGGAGCTGTTTTTT. It encodes CASSLIFSSSPRANTGELFF.

This clonotype was seen ten or more times. V is TRBV5-1 and J is TRBJ2-2; 9 bases fit TRBD1. The junction had 8 bases not matched to a gene; V was cut back by 4 bases and J by 1 base. This CDR3 is built from 17 residues. The germline V gene has CDR1 SGHRS and CDR2 YFSETQ. The CDR3 region is CASSGWTGAMNTGELFF. CDR3 in DNA: TGCGCCAGCAGCGGCTGGACAGGGGCCATGAACACCGGGGAGCTGTTTTTT.

Ten or more counts support this clonotype. This chain uses TRBV20-1 with TRBJ2-7; the D gene is possibly TRBD1 (6 bases). This CDR3 has 12 amino acids. The germline V gene encodes CDR1 DFQATT and CDR2 SNEGSKA (reference sequence). V shed 6 bases and J shed 1 base, with 10 bases lying between them. Written as DNA, the CDR3 is TGCAGTGCACCGGACAGATCCTACGAGCAGTACTTC. It encodes CSAPDRSYEQYF.

This clonotype was counted ten times or more. The J gene is TRBJ2-3, the V gene TRBV6-2 or TRBV6-3; 9 bases map to TRBD2. Germline V gives CDR1 MNHEY, CDR2 SVGEGT. The CDR3 totals 16 residues. Trimming removed 6 bases from V and 0 bases from J; junction bases left unmatched: 7. The CDR3 nucleotides are TGTGCCAGCAGCTCTAACCTAGCGGGGAGCACAGATACGCAGTATTTT. This encodes CASSSNLAGSTDTQYF.

The chain carries TRBV25-1 and TRBJ1-6; perhaps TRBD1 as D (5 bases). The CDR3 has 15 residues. Germline lookup yields CDR1 MGHDK and CDR2 SYGVNS. V lost 6 bases and J 3 bases, leaving 12 bases between the germline ends. The CDR3 bases are TGTGCCAGCAGACCAGGGAGCGGCTATAATTCACCCCTCCACTTT. As protein: CASRPGSGYNSPLHF.

Regarding this clonotype: This may be a read error: a much more frequent sequence differs by one nucleotide. The chain couples TRBV12-3 or TRBV12-4 to TRBJ2-3; D is possibly TRBD1 (7 bases). CDR3 length: 15 residues. The V and J ends lost 8 bases and 4 bases respectively, with 19 bases between them. CDR3 DNA sequence: TGTGCCAGCGCCGCACGCAGGGGGGCTGCAGATACGCAGTATTTT. It specifies CASAARRGAADTQYF.

This clonotype was detected a few times. V is TRBV27 and J is TRBJ1-1, with unresolved D. From germline, CDR1 is MNHEY and CDR2 SMNVEV (reference sequence). The CDR3 runs 13 residues. V lost 0 bases, J lost 6 bases, and 8 bases lay in between. The CDR3 nucleotides are TGTGCCAGCAGTTTATCTTCAGGATCTGAAGCTTTCTTT. It encodes CASSLSSGSEAFF.

This clonotype was recorded many times. V gene TRBV6-4 combines with J gene TRBJ2-6; 9 bases line up with TRBD1. The CDR3 covers 15 residues. V was pared by 4 bases and J by 2 bases, with 0 bases of the junction left unmatched. Looked up from germline, CDR1 is MRHNA and CDR2 is SNTAGT. CDR3 amino acids: CASSGQGAGANVLTF. Here the CDR3 DNA reads TGTGCCAGCAGTGGACAGGGGGCTGGGGCCAACGTCCTGACTTTC.

This clonotype is medium-sized (0.01 to 0.1%) in the sample. V usage is TRBV6-5 and J usage is TRBJ2-7; 9 bases agree with TRBD2. The CDR3 extends over 15 amino acids. Looked up from germline, CDR1 is MNHEY and CDR2 is SVGAGI. V lost 0 bases to trimming and J lost 2 bases; unmatched junction nucleotides: 2. The CDR3 is CASSYSPSGTYEQYF. Here the CDR3 DNA reads TGTGCCAGCAGTTACTCTCCTAGCGGGACCTACGAGCAGTACTTC.

This clonotype was observed a handful of times. The V gene is TRBV12-3 or TRBV12-4, the J gene TRBJ1-2; 7 bases are a match to TRBD1. The CDR3 has 17 amino acids. V shed 0 bases and J 9 bases; nucleotides not matched to a gene: 16. The CDR3 here is CASSLALGPRDSMSYTF. The CDR3 DNA is TGTGCCAGCAGTTTAGCCCTGGGGCCCCGGGACAGTATGAGCTACACCTTC.

This clonotype was observed a handful of times. The gene calls are TRBV14 and TRBJ2-3; D ambiguous. The CDR3 covers 14 residues. V was trimmed by 1 base and J by 6 bases, leaving 11 bases between them. Germline CDR1 and CDR2: SGHDN and FVKESK. For the CDR3, the DNA is TGTGCCAGCAGCCAAGTCGCAGCGAGGGATACGCAGTATTTT. It specifies CASSQVAARDTQYF.

This clonotype was detected many times. The J gene is TRBJ2-1, the V gene TRBV6-1; D gene uncertain. CDR1 is MNHNS, CDR2 SASEGT, per germline. This CDR3 has 14 amino acids. Trimming stripped 1 base from V and 9 bases from J, with 13 bases between. CDR3 amino acids: CASSEDRVLREQFF. Here the CDR3 DNA reads TGTGCCAGCAGTGAAGATCGAGTTTTGCGTGAGCAGTTCTTC.

This clonotype was observed at least ten times. The chain uses TRBV20-1 and TRBJ2-4; TRBD1 agrees at 10 bases. CDR3 size: 17 residues. The germline gives CDR1 DFQATT, CDR2 SNEGSKA (reference sequence). V lost 3 bases to trimming and J lost 3 bases; unmatched junction nucleotides: 11. The CDR3 protein is CSASDWTGGVVKNIQYF. The CDR3 coding sequence is TGCAGTGCTAGCGATTGGACAGGGGGGGTGGTCAAAAACATTCAGTACTTC.

This clonotype was detected many times. Its ends do not fully match the called genes, so a read error is possible. The rearrangement uses TRBV25-1 and TRBJ1-2; 10 bases are a match to TRBD1. The length of the CDR3 is 17 residues. Germline CDR1 MGHDK, CDR2 SYGVNS. The DNA of the CDR3 is TGTGCCAGCAGTGACGAAACCGGGACAGGGGTGGGATATGGCTACATCTTC. Translating it yields CASSDETGTGVGYGYIF.

This clonotype has a single count. This chain links TRBV20-1 with TRBJ1-3; D perhaps matches TRBD1 (5 bases). Between the trimmed V and J ends, which lost 0 bases and 0 bases, there was a span of 15 bases. CDR1 DFQATT and CDR2 SNEGSKA come from the germline V gene (reference sequence). CDR3 length: 17 amino acids. CDR3 in amino acids: CSARDGEGSPSGNTIYF. CDR3 nucleotides: TGCAGTGCTAGAGATGGGGAGGGGAGCCCCTCTGGAAACACCATATATTTT.

This chain links TRBV7-2 with TRBJ1-6; tentatively, D is TRBD1 (6 bases). CDR3 size: 18 residues. The germline V and J ends were trimmed by 5 bases and 2 bases, with 19 bases remaining between them. Germline CDR1 and CDR2: SGHTA and FQGNSA. The CDR3 protein is CASSDRDTRGPYNSPLHF. CDR3 coding DNA: TGTGCCAGCAGCGATCGGGACACGCGGGGCCCCTATAATTCACCCCTCCACTTT.

The V and J genes are TRBV28 and TRBJ2-7, with TRBD1 identical over 7 bases. The germline CDR1 and CDR2 sequences are MDHEN and SYDVKM. The V gene end was trimmed by 3 bases and the J gene end by 1 base; junction bases not matched to a gene: 6. The CDR3 spans 15 residues. The CDR3 sequence is CASSFGQVLSYEQYF. The CDR3 DNA sequence: TGTGCCAGCAGTTTTGGACAGGTGCTTTCCTACGAGCAGTACTTC.

This clonotype is medium-sized. The rearrangement links TRBV20-1 to TRBJ2-1, with TRBD1 as a possible D gene (6 bases). V lost 0 bases and J lost 9, with 15 bases in between. Germline CDR1 is DFQATT and CDR2 is SNEGSKA (reference sequence). There are 14 residues in the CDR3. DNA of the CDR3: TGCAGTGCTAGAGAGGGGGCCCCAATGGTTGAGCAGTTCTTC. It yields the protein CSAREGAPMVEQFF.